This TCR beta chain was documented in a study of regulatory T cells in long-lasting Graves disease (dated by TCRdb to about 2021). General notes on the study: Antithyroid drugs had been taken for less than 3 months by newly diagnosed Graves' disease patients. Persistent Graves' disease patients were compared with newly diagnosed Graves' disease patients by peripheral blood TCR sequencing and RNA sequencing. TCR sequencing covered around 13 persistent and around 20 newly diagnosed Graves' disease patients, about 35 samples in total. The study took place in China and was registered as a clinical trial.

Receptors were amplified or captured by multiplex PCR. These reads were obtained on an Illumina HiSeq 4000. CDR3 regions were amplified by Arm-PCR with iRepertoire HTBI primers to construct TCR beta libraries. Gel purification was performed on PCR products prior to sequencing. The study's own analysis went as follows. Across samples, roughly 60 TRBV and around 15 TRBJ segments were identified and used for gene usage analysis of CDR3 amino acid clonotypes. COPE and FqMerger were used to merge filtered high-quality paired reads into contigs. BLAST was used to align contigs to the IMGT TRBV, TRBD and TRBJ reference genes, and CDR3 was defined following IMGT. Any clonotype with a frequency above 0.1% was counted as a highly expanded clone. Repertoire diversity was measured by Shannon entropy, and V-J evenness by the Gini coefficient. A clonotype found in more than one individual was treated as public. TCRdb applied fastp at Q25 and MiXCR to the public reads, then kept only in-frame beta chains. Each CDR3 protein gets just one entry, which takes the most common genes and DNA from the rows behind it. TCRdb's processing, not the study's, gives the V and J calls here. This sample gives some 320,000 distinct CDR3 sequences in total; about 20% of them show up just once. The top ten clonotypes cover 35% to 45% of the sample.

The time point label, read with the paper, signifies: newly diagnosed GD, antithyroid drugs for less than 3 months. RNA was extracted from PBMCs in TRIzol for both TCR sequencing and RNA sequencing. Graves' disease was diagnosed according to American Thyroid Association guidelines. Patients were recruited from an endocrinology department in Xi'an, China. From each patient, approximately 10 milliliters of peripheral blood was collected into an EDTA anticoagulant tube. Ficoll Paque Plus density gradient separation was used to isolate PBMCs, and no further T cell sorting was performed. An Agilent 2100 Bioanalyzer and agarose gel were used to check RNA quality, and a NanoDrop 2000 was used to measure RNA concentration. Looking up the germline V gene yields CDR1 SGHTA and CDR2 FQGNSA. The CDR3, cysteine through phenylalanine, is 16 amino acids long. The only DNA kept is the CDR3, 48 bases in frame from the first base. For this chain, trimming is 5 bases at the V end and 3 bases at the J end, and the number of junction bases without a gene match is 10.

This clonotype was picked up a small number of times. The antigen it recognizes is unknown. The input lacks base qualities; no much larger clone sits a single base away. Overall results and qualifications from the work: A larger number of public clonotypes was shared among persistent patients (fewer than 3,000) than among newly diagnosed patients (approximately 1,000). The study examined only peripheral blood because the primary lesion, thyroid tissue, could not be accessed. TRBV28, TRBJ1-2 and TRBJ2-5 were preferentially used in persistent disease, while TRBV20-1 and TRBJ2-1 were favored in newly diagnosed disease. The authors noted that the small sample size was a limitation that may lower accuracy. Compared with newly diagnosed patients, patients with persistent Graves' disease had lower TCR Shannon entropy and fewer highly expanded clones, which suggests clonal expansion. Sequencing and analysis were limited to the TCR beta chain.

The specimen comprised peripheral blood mononuclear cells (PBMCs), sampled at new diagnosis, from a patient treated with antithyroid drugs. This TCR was recovered from a female donor with Graves disease. Rearrangement joined TRBV7-2 to TRBJ2-1; 7 middle bases align to TRBD1. CDR3 sequence: CASSQGERSRYNEQFF. The nucleotides read TGTGCCAGCAGCCAGGGGGAGCGGAGCCGCTACAATGAGCAGTTCTTC.